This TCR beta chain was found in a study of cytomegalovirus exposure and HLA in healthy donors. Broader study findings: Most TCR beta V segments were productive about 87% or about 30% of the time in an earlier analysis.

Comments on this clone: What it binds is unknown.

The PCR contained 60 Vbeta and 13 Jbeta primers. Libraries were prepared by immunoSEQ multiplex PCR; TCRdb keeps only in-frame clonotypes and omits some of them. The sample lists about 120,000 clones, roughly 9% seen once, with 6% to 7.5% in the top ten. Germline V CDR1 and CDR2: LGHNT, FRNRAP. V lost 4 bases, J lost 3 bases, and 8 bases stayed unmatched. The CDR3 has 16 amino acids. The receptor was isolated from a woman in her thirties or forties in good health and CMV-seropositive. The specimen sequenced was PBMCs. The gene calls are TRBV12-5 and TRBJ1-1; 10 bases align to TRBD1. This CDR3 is CASGSRTGGHDTEAFF. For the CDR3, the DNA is TGTGCTAGTGGTTCTCGGACAGGGGGACACGACACTGAAGCTTTCTTT.